What follows are 32 T cell receptor beta chains derived from one specimen sequenced in a study of blood T cells in healthy people across ages. Alongside a J-beta primer mix, a sample-barcoded 5' primer served in a second PCR lasting about 6 to 12 cycles. MiXCR, run by TCRdb on the 5' RACE reads, gives a single entry per CDR3 protein. The table has over 500,000 distinct CDR3 sequences, 52% seen once. Sequenced material: blood. These receptors were taken from a woman of 80 years or more in good health.

The chain has TRBV13 and TRBJ2-7; the match to TRBD2 covers 7 bases. The CDR3 is 15 amino acids. V lost 5 bases and J lost 0; bases outside the gene matches: 7. The germline CDR1 and CDR2 sequences are PRHDT and FYEKMQ (reference sequence). The CDR3, as DNA: TGTGCCAGCAGCCACCCCTGGGGGGGCTCCTACGAGCAGTACTTC. It codes for CASSHPWGGSYEQYF.

With regard to this clonotype: This may arise from a read error, as a much more abundant clone is one base away. This CDR3 fails to terminate in the conserved phenylalanine or tryptophan, so it likely reflects a read error. V gene TRBV12-3 or TRBV12-4 combines with J gene TRBJ2-7; D is ambiguous. Deletions cut 3 bases from V and 2 bases from J, with 8 bases between. The CDR3 spans 13 residues. The CDR3 region is CASSLSLTYEQYL. The CDR3 bases are TGTGCCAGCAGTTTGTCCCTTACCTACGAGCAGTACTTA.

A note on this clonotype: A much larger clonotype is one base distant, so this may be a read error. This chain connects TRBV6-2 or TRBV6-3 to TRBJ2-7; TRBD2 is a possible D gene (6 bases). Between the trimmed V and J ends, which lost 6 bases and 7 bases, there was a span of 22 bases. There are 15 residues in the CDR3. Germline V gives CDR1 MNHEY, CDR2 SVGEGT. CDR3 sequence reads: CASRPMRDFDNEQYF. CDR3 DNA sequence: TGTGCCAGCAGGCCGATGAGGGACTTTGACAATGAGCAGTACTTC.

Concerning this clonotype itself: One end of the junction fails to match germline, which may point to a read error. This chain links TRBV6-5 with TRBJ2-3; D uncertain. CDR1 is MNHEY, CDR2 SVGAGI, per germline. The length of the CDR3 is 14 residues. The CDR3 loop is CASRPTLSTDTRYF. DNA for the CDR3: TGTGCCAGCAGACCTACCCTGAGCACAGATACGCGGTATTTT.

V usage is TRBV10-3 and J usage is TRBJ2-3; the D gene could be TRBD1 or TRBD2 (6 bases each). The CDR3 runs 14 residues. V gave up 8 bases and J gave up 2 bases, with 14 bases separating them. Germline values: CDR1 ENHRY, CDR2 SYGVKD. The chain's CDR3 is CAIAGTSNTDTQYF. The CDR3 bases are TGTGCCATCGCGGGGACAAGTAACACAGATACGCAGTATTTT.

This clonotype was observed a handful of times. The chain combines TRBV5-1 with TRBJ1-1; 8 bases are shared with TRBD1. The CDR3 has 15 amino acids. Germline V gives CDR1 SGHRS, CDR2 YFSETQ. The trim removed 4 bases at V and 0 bases at J, leaving 5 bases unmatched. CDR3 in amino acids: CASSAQGAVNTEAFF. The CDR3 nucleotides read TGCGCCAGCAGCGCTCAGGGGGCTGTGAACACTGAAGCTTTCTTT.

V is TRBV20-1 and J is TRBJ2-3, with D perhaps matching TRBD2 (5 bases). This CDR3 comprises 13 residues. Trimming stripped 6 bases from V and 2 bases from J, with 12 bases between. In germline, CDR1 is DFQATT, CDR2 SNEGSKA (reference sequence). In DNA, the CDR3 is TGCAGTGCCACCCACGGGGACACAGATACGCAGTATTTT. This sequence encodes CSATHGDTDTQYF.

The chain recombines TRBV24-1 with TRBJ1-5; D ambiguous. The CDR3 loop spans 15 amino acids. Trimming stripped 5 bases from V and 4 bases from J, with 14 bases between. Germline V gene sequence: CDR1 KGHDR, CDR2 SFDVKD. The CDR3 DNA follows: TGTGCCACCAGTGCCCGATGGGGTGAAAATCAGCCCCAGCATTTT. Its protein is CATSARWGENQPQHF.

The chain joins TRBV12-3 or TRBV12-4 to TRBJ2-2; tentatively, D is TRBD1 or TRBD2 (5 bases each). CDR3 length equals 12 residues. Trimming removed 7 bases from V and 10 bases from J, with 13 bases in between. The CDR3 region is CASTPTGAELFF. CDR3 sequence (DNA): TGTGCCAGCACCCCGACCGGGGCGGAGCTGTTTTTT.

This clonotype was counted only a few times. V gene TRBV12-3 or TRBV12-4 combines with J gene TRBJ2-2; 9 positions agree with TRBD1. CDR3 length equals 16 residues. V shed 7 bases, J shed 1 base, and the junction held 7 bases outside the gene matches. The CDR3 nucleotides are TGTGCCAGCATTAGGGGACAGGGTATGAACACCGGGGAGCTGTTTTTT. The encoded protein is CASIRGQGMNTGELFF.

The V gene is TRBV6-6, the J gene TRBJ1-5; a weak D match, TRBD1 (5 bases). Germline V gives CDR1 MNHNY, CDR2 SVGAGI (reference sequence). The CDR3 is 14 amino acids. With 5 bases removed from V and 0 bases from J, the gap between germline ends came to 8 bases. In nucleotides, the CDR3 is TGTGCCAGCAGTCGACAGCATAGCAATCAGCCCCAGCATTTT. It specifies CASSRQHSNQPQHF.

With regard to this clonotype: A much bigger clone sits one base away, suggesting this may be a read error. The chain couples TRBV10-3 to TRBJ2-1, with no clear D. CDR3 size: 13 residues. Germline values: CDR1 ENHRY, CDR2 SYGVKD. The CDR3 DNA sequence: TGTGCCACCAGTGACCCGTCTCACGGCGAGCAGTTCTTC. Its protein product is CATSDPSHGEQFF.

The sample holds a few counts of this clonotype. The V call is TRBV28, the J call TRBJ2-7, with 7 bases aligning to TRBD1. CDR1 MDHEN and CDR2 SYDVKM come from the germline V gene. Trimming removed 2 bases from V and 2 bases from J; junction bases left unmatched: 12. The CDR3 is 17 residues long. The CDR3: CASSLPLRDRKAYEQYF. In DNA form, the CDR3 reads TGTGCCAGCAGTTTACCCCTCCGGGACAGAAAAGCCTACGAGCAGTACTTC. Based on the CDR3 plus reference TRBV28 and TRBJ2-7, the full variable domain is DVKVTQSSRYLVKRTGEKVFLECVQDMDHENMFWYRQDPGLGLRLIYFSYDVKMKEKGDIPEGYSVSREKKERFSLILESASTNQTSMYLCASSLPLRDRKAYEQYFGPGTRLTVT.

V gene TRBV6-4 combines with J gene TRBJ2-2; 9 bases fit TRBD1. Germline assignment: CDR1 MRHNA and CDR2 SNTAGT. Trimming at V came to 9 bases and at J to 3 bases, leaving 5 bases not matched to a gene. The CDR3 totals 14 residues. CDR3 region: CASQQGADTGELFF. The CDR3 DNA reads as TGTGCCAGTCAACAGGGGGCGGACACCGGGGAGCTGTTTTTT.

The J gene is TRBJ1-1, the V gene TRBV12-3 or TRBV12-4; no reliable D call. The CDR3 consists of 14 residues. Trimming left V 6 bases short and J 1 base short, with 12 bases between. The chain's CDR3 is CASSPMTTNTEAFF. The CDR3 bases are TGTGCCAGCAGCCCCATGACAACGAACACTGAAGCTTTCTTT.

The sample holds a few counts of this clonotype. The chain is built from TRBV10-3 and TRBJ1-3; D is unresolved. Germline V gene lookup returns CDR1 ENHRY and CDR2 SYGVKD. CDR3 size: 13 residues. Trimming pared 2 bases from V and 0 bases from J, leaving 2 bases between. The CDR3 DNA follows: TGTGCCATCAGTGAGAACTCTGGAAACACCATATATTTT. Protein product: CAISENSGNTIYF.

The V gene is TRBV6-6, the J gene TRBJ2-1; D is uncertain. Looked up from germline, CDR1 is MNHNY and CDR2 is SVGAGI (reference sequence). The length of the CDR3 is 14 residues. V was cut by 5 bases and J by 10 bases, with 18 bases left in between. The CDR3 loop is CASSQLEARMEQFF. The CDR3 DNA reads as TGTGCCAGCAGTCAGCTCGAGGCTCGTATGGAGCAGTTCTTC.

This clonotype was picked up a small number of times. The gene calls are TRBV7-3 and TRBJ1-1, with D perhaps matching TRBD1 (5 bases). Germline-derived CDR1 and CDR2 are SGHTA and FQGTGA. CDR3 length equals 15 residues. V was trimmed by 5 bases and J by 10 bases, leaving 23 bases between them. CDR3: CASSRDIGGRERAFF. In DNA form, the CDR3 reads TGTGCCAGCAGCCGAGACATCGGAGGCAGGGAGCGAGCTTTCTTT. The full variable domain, completed using reference TRBV7-3 and TRBJ1-1, is GAGVSQTPSNKVTEKGKYVELRCDPISGHTALYWYRQSLGQGPEFLIYFQGTGAADDSGLPNDRFFAVRPEGSVSTLKIQRTERGDSAVYLCASSRDIGGRERAFFGQGTRLTVV.

The sample holds a few counts of this clonotype. This chain uses TRBV7-3 with TRBJ2-6; D not certain. Trimming stripped 3 bases from V and 1 base from J, with 13 bases between. CDR1 is SGHTA and CDR2 is FQGTGA in the germline V gene. The length of the CDR3 is 17 residues. The CDR3 region has the DNA TGTGCCAGCAGCTTGTGGCAGGTTAATTCTGGGGCCAACGTCCTGACTTTC. This gives the protein CASSLWQVNSGANVLTF.

This clonotype was seen many times. The rearrangement uses TRBV29-1 and TRBJ2-1; D is perhaps TRBD2 (5 bases). The CDR3 contains 14 residues. The germline V gene has CDR1 SQVTM and CDR2 ANQGSEA. Trimming left V 3 bases short and J 4 bases short, with 13 bases between. CDR3 nucleotides: TGCAGCGTTGACCGAGTGGGGAGATACAATGAGCAGTTCTTC. Translating it yields CSVDRVGRYNEQFF.

A remark on this clonotype: This may be a read error, as it is one base from a much larger clone. V and J are TRBV12-5 and TRBJ2-1; 9 bases map to TRBD2. CDR3 size: 16 residues. The J segment lost 7 bases and the V segment lost 3 bases, leaving 10 bases of the junction unmatched. From germline, CDR1 is LGHNT and CDR2 FRNRAP. CDR3 region: CASGFPGLARCNEQFF. The DNA of the CDR3 is TGTGCTAGTGGTTTTCCCGGACTAGCGAGATGTAATGAGCAGTTCTTC.

The J gene is TRBJ2-1, the V gene TRBV28, with no clear D. The V end was cut by 5 bases, the J end by 15 bases, with 20 bases between. This CDR3 spans 13 amino acids. CDR1 MDHEN and CDR2 SYDVKM come from the germline V gene. Here the CDR3 reads CASSVVLAAGPFF. The DNA for the CDR3 is TGTGCCAGCAGTGTAGTACTGGCGGCTGGTCCGTTCTTC.

The chain employs TRBV5-6 and TRBJ2-5; TRBD1 aligns across 7 bases. V trimming: 2 bases; J trimming: 5 bases; junction bases outside the gene matches: 9. This CDR3 region has 15 residues. Germline V gene lookup returns CDR1 SGHDT and CDR2 YYEEEE. The CDR3 DNA sequence: TGTGCCAGCAGCTTAGCTGACAGGGTTGGGGAGACCCAGTACTTC. The encoded protein is CASSLADRVGETQYF.

This clonotype was detected ten times or more. The chain uses TRBV3-1 and TRBJ2-1; D is uncertain. The CDR3 runs to 15 residues. Trimming pared 0 bases from V and 7 bases from J, leaving 13 bases between. CDR1 LGHDT and CDR2 YNNKEL come from the germline V gene (reference sequence). The CDR3 sequence is CASSQDLAPPNEQFF. In nucleotides, the CDR3 is TGTGCCAGCAGCCAAGACTTGGCTCCCCCGAATGAGCAGTTCTTC.

This clonotype was observed a handful of times. This may arise from a read error, as a much more abundant clone is one base away. This chain joins TRBV3-1 and TRBJ2-5; a possible D gene is TRBD2 (5 bases). The CDR3 runs 12 residues. Looked up from germline, CDR1 is LGHDT and CDR2 is YNNKEL (reference sequence). V was shortened by 3 bases and J by 11 bases, with 13 bases between the two germline ends. The DNA of the CDR3 is TGTGCCAGCAGCCAGATGGAGGATCCGCAGTACTTC. Translated: CASSQMEDPQYF.

The chain links TRBV3-1 to TRBJ2-7, with D perhaps TRBD2 (5 bases). CDR1 and CDR2 (germline): LGHDT, YNNKEL (reference sequence). Deletions cut 3 bases from V and 1 base from J, with 10 bases between. The CDR3 runs 14 residues. The CDR3 DNA reads as TGTGCCAGCAGCCAGAGGGCACTGTCCTACGAGCAGTACTTC. Its protein product is CASSQRALSYEQYF.

This clonotype was recorded a few times. J is TRBJ2-5 and V is TRBV14; a possible D gene is TRBD2 (5 bases). This CDR3 is built from 15 residues. Trimming shortened V by 6 bases and J by 0 bases, and 14 bases separated the two germline ends. The germline V gene encodes CDR1 SGHDN and CDR2 FVKESK. The CDR3 loop reads CASRTAGRYQETQYF. As DNA, the CDR3 is TGTGCCAGCAGGACGGCGGGCAGGTACCAAGAGACCCAGTACTTC.

The gene calls are TRBV15 and TRBJ2-5; D remains ambiguous. The DNA end favors TRBJ2-7, so the J call may be wrong. Germline CDR1 reads LNHNV; CDR2 reads YYDKDF (reference sequence). CDR3 length equals 15 residues. CDR3 bases: TGTGCCACCAGCAGAGATCAGCTGTTCTCCTACGAGCAGTACTTC. Its translation is CATSRDQLFSYEQYF.

This clonotype was counted only a few times. This chain links TRBV28 with TRBJ2-3; D is undetermined. The CDR3 length is 10 residues. Germline V gene lookup returns CDR1 MDHEN and CDR2 SYDVKM. The V and J ends lost 8 bases and 5 bases respectively, with 5 bases between them. In nucleotides, the CDR3 is TGTGCCAGCTTTGGAGATACGCAGTATTTT. This sequence encodes CASFGDTQYF.

V is TRBV10-3 and J is TRBJ2-4; 11 bases are shared with TRBD1. Germline values: CDR1 ENHRY, CDR2 SYGVKD. With 4 bases clipped from V and 13 bases from J, the junction kept 15 bases outside the gene matches. The CDR3 contains 16 residues. CDR3 loop: CAISGPPGTGGYEQYF. CDR3 nucleotide sequence: TGTGCCATCAGTGGGCCCCCCGGGACAGGGGGGTATGAGCAGTACTTC.

The chain has TRBV4-3 and TRBJ2-1; 7 bases are a match to TRBD2. The CDR3 runs to 17 residues. Unmatched junction bases numbered 9, after V lost 2 bases and J lost 2 bases. The germline gives CDR1 LGHNA, CDR2 YSLEER. CDR3 sequence reads: CASSQSLGRVPYNEQFF. Here the CDR3 DNA reads TGCGCCAGCAGCCAATCCCTGGGGAGGGTCCCCTACAATGAGCAGTTCTTC.

On this clonotype itself: A read error is possible here, since a much larger clone lies one base away. The rearrangement links TRBV3-1 to TRBJ2-1; either TRBD1 or TRBD2 may supply D (5 bases each). The CDR3 runs to 13 residues. CDR1 is LGHDT and CDR2 is YNNKEL in the germline V gene (reference sequence). The V end lost 0 bases, the J end lost 13 bases, and 13 bases lay between the germline ends. The DNA of the CDR3 is TGTGCCAGCAGCCAAGAAAGAATGGGGACCCAGTTCTTC. This sequence encodes CASSQERMGTQFF.